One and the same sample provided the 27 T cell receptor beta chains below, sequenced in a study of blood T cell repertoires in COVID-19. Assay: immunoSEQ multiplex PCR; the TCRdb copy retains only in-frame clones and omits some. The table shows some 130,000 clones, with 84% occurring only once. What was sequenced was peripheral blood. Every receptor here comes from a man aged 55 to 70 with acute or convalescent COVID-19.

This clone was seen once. CDR3 sequence (DNA): TGTGCCAGCAGCCCCGGACAGACCGCCAAACTGTTTTTT. It codes for CASSPGQTAKLFF. The chain recombines TRBV27 with TRBJ1-4, with a possible D match to TRBD1 (6 bases). Germline V gene sequence: CDR1 MNHEY, CDR2 SMNVEV (reference sequence). Between the trimmed V and J ends, which lost 6 bases and 11 bases, there was a span of 16 bases. The CDR3 extends over 13 amino acids.

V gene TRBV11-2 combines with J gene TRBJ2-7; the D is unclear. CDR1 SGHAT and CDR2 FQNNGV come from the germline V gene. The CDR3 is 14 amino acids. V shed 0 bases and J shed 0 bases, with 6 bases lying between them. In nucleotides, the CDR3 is TGTGCCAGCAGCTTAGAATCAGTCTCCTACGAGCAGTACTTC. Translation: CASSLESVSYEQYF.

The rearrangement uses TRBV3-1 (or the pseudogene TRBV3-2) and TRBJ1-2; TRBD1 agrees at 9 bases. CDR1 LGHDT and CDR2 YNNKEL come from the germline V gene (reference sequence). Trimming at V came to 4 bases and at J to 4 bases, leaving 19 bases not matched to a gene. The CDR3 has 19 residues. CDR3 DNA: TGTGCCAGCAGCCCACGACGTTTACGCCGGGACAGGGATTCCTATGGCTACACCTTC. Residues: CASSPRRLRRDRDSYGYTF.

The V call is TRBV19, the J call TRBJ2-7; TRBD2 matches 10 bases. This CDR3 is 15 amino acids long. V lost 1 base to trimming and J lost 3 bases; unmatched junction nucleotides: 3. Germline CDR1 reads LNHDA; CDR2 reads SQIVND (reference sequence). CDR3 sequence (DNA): TGTGCCAGTAGTATAGGACTAGCGGGCGTCTACGAGCAGTACTTC. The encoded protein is CASSIGLAGVYEQYF.

CDR3 residues: CAIRGQIETEAFF. DNA of the CDR3: TGTGCCATCCGAGGACAGATTGAAACTGAAGCTTTCTTT. The gene calls are TRBV6-5 and TRBJ1-1, with a possible D match to TRBD1 (6 bases). Germline CDR1 and CDR2: MNHEY and SVGAGI. Trimming left V 10 bases short and J 5 bases short, with 17 bases between. The CDR3 spans 13 residues.

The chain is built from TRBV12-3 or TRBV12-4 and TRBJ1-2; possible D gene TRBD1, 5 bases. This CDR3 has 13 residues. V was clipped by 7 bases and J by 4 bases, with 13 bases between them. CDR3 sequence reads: CASTMGGGYGYTF. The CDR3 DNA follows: TGTGCCAGCACCATGGGGGGGGGCTATGGCTACACCTTC.

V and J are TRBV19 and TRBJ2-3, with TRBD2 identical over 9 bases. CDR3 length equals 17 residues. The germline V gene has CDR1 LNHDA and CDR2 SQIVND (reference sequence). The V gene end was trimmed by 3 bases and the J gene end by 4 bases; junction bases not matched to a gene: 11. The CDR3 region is CASSIVGGSGSADTQYF. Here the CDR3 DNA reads TGTGCCAGTAGTATCGTCGGTGGTAGCGGGAGTGCAGATACGCAGTATTTT.

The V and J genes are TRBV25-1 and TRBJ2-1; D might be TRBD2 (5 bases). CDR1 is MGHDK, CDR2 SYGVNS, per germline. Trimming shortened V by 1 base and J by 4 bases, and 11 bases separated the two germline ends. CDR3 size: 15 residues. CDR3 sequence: CASSEWGDPYNEQFF. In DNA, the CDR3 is TGTGCCAGCAGTGAATGGGGAGACCCATACAATGAGCAGTTCTTC.

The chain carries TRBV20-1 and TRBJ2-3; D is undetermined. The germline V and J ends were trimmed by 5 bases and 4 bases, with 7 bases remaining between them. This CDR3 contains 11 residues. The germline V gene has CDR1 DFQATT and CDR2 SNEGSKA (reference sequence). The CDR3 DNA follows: TGCAGTGCTTTAGACTCAGATACGCAGTATTTT. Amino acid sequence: CSALDSDTQYF.

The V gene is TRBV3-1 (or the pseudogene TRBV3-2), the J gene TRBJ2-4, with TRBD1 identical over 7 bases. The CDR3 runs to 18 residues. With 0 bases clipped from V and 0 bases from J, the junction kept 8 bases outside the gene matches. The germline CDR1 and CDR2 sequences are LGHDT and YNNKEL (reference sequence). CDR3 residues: CASSQDSDRVLAKNIQYF. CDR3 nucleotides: TGTGCCAGCAGCCAAGACAGCGACAGGGTTCTAGCCAAAAACATTCAGTACTTC.

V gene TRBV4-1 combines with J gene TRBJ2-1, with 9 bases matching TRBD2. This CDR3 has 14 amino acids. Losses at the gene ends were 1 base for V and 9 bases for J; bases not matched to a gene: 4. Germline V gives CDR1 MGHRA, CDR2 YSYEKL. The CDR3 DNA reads TGCGCCAGCAGCCAAGTTAGCGGGAGTGGTGAGCAGTTCTTC. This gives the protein CASSQVSGSGEQFF.

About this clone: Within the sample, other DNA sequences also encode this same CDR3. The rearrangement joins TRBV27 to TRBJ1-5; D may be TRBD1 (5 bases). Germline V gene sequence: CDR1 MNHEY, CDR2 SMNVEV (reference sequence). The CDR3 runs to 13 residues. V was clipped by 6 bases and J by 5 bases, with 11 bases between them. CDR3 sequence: CASRGGVYQPQHF. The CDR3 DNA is TGTGCCAGCAGGGGGGGGGTATATCAGCCCCAGCATTTT.

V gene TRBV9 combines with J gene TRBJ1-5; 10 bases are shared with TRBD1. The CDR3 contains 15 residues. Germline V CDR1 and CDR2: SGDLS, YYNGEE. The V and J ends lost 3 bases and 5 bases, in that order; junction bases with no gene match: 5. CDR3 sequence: CASSEGTGADQPQHF. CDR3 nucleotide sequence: TGTGCCAGCAGCGAGGGGACAGGGGCGGATCAGCCCCAGCATTTT.

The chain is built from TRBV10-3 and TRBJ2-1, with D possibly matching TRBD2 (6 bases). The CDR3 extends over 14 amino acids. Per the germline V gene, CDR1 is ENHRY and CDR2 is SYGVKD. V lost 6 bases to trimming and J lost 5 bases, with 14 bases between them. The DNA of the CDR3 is TGTGCCATCAGCCCACTAGCTGCCAACAATGAGCAGTTCTTC. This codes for CAISPLAANNEQFF.

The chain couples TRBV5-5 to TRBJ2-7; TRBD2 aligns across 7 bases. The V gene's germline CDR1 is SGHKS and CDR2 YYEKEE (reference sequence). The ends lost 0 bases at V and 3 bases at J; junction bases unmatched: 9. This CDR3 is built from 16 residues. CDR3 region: CASSLALGEGLYEQYF. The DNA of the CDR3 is TGTGCCAGCAGCTTGGCCCTGGGGGAGGGCCTCTACGAGCAGTACTTC.

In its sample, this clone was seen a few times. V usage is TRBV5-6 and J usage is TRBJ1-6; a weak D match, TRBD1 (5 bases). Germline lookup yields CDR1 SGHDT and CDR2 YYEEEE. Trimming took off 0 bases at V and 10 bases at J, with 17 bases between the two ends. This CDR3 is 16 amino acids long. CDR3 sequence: CASSLVTGGAQSPLHF. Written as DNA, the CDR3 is TGTGCCAGCAGCTTGGTCACAGGCGGCGCCCAGTCACCCCTCCACTTT.

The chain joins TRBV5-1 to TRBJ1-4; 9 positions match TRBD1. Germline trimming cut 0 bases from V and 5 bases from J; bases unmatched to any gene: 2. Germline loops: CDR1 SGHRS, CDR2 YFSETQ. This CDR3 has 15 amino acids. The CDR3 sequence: CASSLGDRANEKLFF. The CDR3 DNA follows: TGCGCCAGCAGCTTGGGGGACAGGGCGAATGAAAAACTGTTTTTT. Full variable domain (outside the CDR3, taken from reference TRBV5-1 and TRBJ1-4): KAGVTQTPRYLIKTRGQQVTLSCSPISGHRSVSWYQQTPGQGLQFLFEYFSETQRNKGNFPGRFSGRQFSNSRSEMNVSTLELGDSALYLCASSLGDRANEKLFFGSGTQLSVL.

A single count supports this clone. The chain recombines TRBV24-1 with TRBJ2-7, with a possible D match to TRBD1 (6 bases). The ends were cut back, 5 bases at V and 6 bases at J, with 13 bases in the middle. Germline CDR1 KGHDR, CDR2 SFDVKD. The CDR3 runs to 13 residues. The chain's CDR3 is CATSADQGLEQYF. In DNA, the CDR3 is TGTGCCACCAGTGCGGATCAGGGGCTCGAGCAGTACTTC.

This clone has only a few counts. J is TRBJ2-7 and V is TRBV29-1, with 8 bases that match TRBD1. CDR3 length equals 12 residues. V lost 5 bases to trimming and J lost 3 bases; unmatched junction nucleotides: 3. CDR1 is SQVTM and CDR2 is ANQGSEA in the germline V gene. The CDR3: CSVKTGDYEQYF. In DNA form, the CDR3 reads TGCAGCGTTAAGACAGGGGACTACGAGCAGTACTTC.

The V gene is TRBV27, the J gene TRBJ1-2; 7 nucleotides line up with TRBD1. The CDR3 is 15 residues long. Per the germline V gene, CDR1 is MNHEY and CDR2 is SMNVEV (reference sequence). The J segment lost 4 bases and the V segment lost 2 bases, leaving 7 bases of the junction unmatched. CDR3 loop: CASSLKGAEGYGYTF. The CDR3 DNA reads TGTGCCAGCAGTTTAAAGGGGGCCGAAGGCTATGGCTACACCTTC.

CDR3 in amino acids: CASRGDRVQPQHF. CDR3 DNA: TGTGCCAGCAGGGGGGACAGGGTGCAGCCCCAGCATTTT. The chain combines TRBV6-6 with TRBJ1-5, with 9 bases identical to TRBD1. From germline, CDR1 is MNHNY and CDR2 SVGAGI (reference sequence). The CDR3 totals 13 residues. V dropped 6 bases and J dropped 7; count of bases not matched to a gene: 4.

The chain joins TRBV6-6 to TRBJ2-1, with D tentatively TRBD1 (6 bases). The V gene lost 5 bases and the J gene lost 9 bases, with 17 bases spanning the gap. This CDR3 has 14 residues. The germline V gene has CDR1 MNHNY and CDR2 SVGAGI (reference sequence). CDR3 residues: CASSALRDTVEQFF. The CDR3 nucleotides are TGTGCCAGCAGTGCCCTCCGGGACACCGTTGAGCAGTTCTTC.

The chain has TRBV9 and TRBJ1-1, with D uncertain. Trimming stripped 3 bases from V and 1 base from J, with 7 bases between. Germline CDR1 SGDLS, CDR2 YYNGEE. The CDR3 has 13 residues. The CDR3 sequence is CASSDISNTEAFF. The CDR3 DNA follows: TGTGCCAGCAGCGACATATCGAACACTGAAGCTTTCTTT.

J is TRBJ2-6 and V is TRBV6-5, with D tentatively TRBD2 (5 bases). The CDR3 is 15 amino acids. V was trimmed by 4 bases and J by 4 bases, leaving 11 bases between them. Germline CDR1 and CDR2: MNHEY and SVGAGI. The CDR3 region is CASSWTLLGANVLTF. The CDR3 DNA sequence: TGTGCCAGCAGTTGGACTCTACTGGGGGCCAACGTCCTGACTTTC.

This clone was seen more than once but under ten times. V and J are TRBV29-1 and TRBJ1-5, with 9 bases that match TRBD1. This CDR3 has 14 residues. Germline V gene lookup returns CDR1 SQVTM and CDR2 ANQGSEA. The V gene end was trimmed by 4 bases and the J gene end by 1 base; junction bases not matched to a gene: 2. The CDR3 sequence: CSVGGQGSNQPQHF. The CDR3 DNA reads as TGCAGCGTTGGGGGACAGGGCAGCAATCAGCCCCAGCATTTT. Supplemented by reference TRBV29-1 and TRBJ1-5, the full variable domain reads SAVISQKPSRDICQRGTSLTIQCQVDSQVTMMFWYRQQPGQSLTLIATANQGSEATYESGFVIDKFPISRPNLTFSTLTVSNMSPEDSSIYLCSVGGQGSNQPQHFGDGTRLSIL.

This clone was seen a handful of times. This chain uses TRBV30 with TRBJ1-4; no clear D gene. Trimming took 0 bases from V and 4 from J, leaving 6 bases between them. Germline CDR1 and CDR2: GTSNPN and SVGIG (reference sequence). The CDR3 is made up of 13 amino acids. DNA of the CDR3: TGTGCCTGGAGTGTACTCGATAATGAAAAACTGTTTTTT. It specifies CAWSVLDNEKLFF.

CDR3 sequence: CASSQIQGSGNTIYF. CDR3 sequence (DNA): TGTGCCAGCAGCCAAATACAGGGCTCTGGAAACACCATATATTTT. V and J are TRBV14 and TRBJ1-3, with D maybe TRBD1 (6 bases). V was cut by 2 bases and J by 0 bases, with 8 bases left in between. Germline CDR1 SGHDN, CDR2 FVKESK. The CDR3 contains 15 residues.